This T cell receptor beta chain derives from a study of T-cell reconstitution after alpha-beta-depleted transplantation in children. The TCRbeta library incorporated unique molecular identifiers. One entry per CDR3 protein, called by TCRdb with MiXCR from the PCR reads. The sample records about 280,000 distinct CDR3 sequences, about 9.9% being singletons. This clonotype has ten or more counts. The germline gives CDR1 DFQATT, CDR2 SNEGSKA (reference sequence). V lost 2 bases to trimming and J lost 4 bases; unmatched junction nucleotides: 3. This CDR3 region has 14 residues. This rearrangement joins TRBV20-1 to TRBJ2-3; 10 bases fit TRBD2. This receptor was obtained from a male patient under 10 years old who had a stem cell transplant for chronic granulomatous disease, so the T cells may come from the graft donor. The sample in question was peripheral blood, obtained 180 days after TCRalphabeta/CD19-depleted stem cell transplant. For the CDR3, the DNA is TGCAGTGCTAGAAGCGGGGGGGCCCCAGATACGCAGTATTTT. It specifies CSARSGGAPDTQYF.